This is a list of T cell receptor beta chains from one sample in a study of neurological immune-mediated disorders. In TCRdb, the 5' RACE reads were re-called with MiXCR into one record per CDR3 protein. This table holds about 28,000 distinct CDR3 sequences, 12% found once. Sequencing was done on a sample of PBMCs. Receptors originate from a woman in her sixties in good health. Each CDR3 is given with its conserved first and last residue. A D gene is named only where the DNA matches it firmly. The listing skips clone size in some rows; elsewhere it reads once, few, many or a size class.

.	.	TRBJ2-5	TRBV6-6	TGTGCCAGCAGTTACTCCAGAGCTCCTGGCGAGACCCGGTACTTC	CASSYSRAPGETRYF
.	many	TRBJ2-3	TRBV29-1	TGCAGCGTTGAAGAGATTAGCGAGACAGATACGCAGTATTTT	CSVEEISETDTQYF
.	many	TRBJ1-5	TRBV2	TGTGCCAGCAGGGACGGTAATCAGCCCCAGCATTTT	CASRDGNQPQHF
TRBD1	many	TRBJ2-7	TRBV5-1	TGCGCCAGCAGCCCGCCTCGACAGGGCTACGAGCAGTACTTC	CASSPPRQGYEQYF
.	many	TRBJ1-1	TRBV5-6	TGTGCCAGCAGCTGGGGGTCCCCCCTCAGGGGAACTGAAGCTTTCTTT	CASSWGSPLRGTEAFF
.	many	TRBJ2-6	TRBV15	TGTGCCACCAGCAAGGAAAGACCCTCTGGGGCCAACGTCCTGACTTTC	CATSKERPSGANVLTF
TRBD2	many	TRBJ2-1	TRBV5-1	TGCGCCAGCAGCTTGGCGCCGGGAGGGGCCAGGGGTGAGCAGTTCTTC	CASSLAPGGARGEQFF
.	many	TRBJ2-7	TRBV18	TGTGCCAGCTCTTCTACCTACGAGCAGTACTTC	CASSSTYEQYF
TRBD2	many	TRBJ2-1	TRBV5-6	TGTGCCAGCAGCTACGAACGACTAGCGGGGGGCCCCAATGAGCAGTTCTTC	CASSYERLAGGPNEQFF
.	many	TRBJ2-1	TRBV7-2	TGTGCCAGCAGCTTACGGGGGCCAGATGAGCAGTTCTTC	CASSLRGPDEQFF
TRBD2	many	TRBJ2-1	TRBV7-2	TGTGCCAGCAGCTTAGGGGCGGGGGGGGCCCAGAATGAGCAGTTCTTC	CASSLGAGGAQNEQFF
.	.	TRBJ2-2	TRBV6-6	TGTGCCAGCAGTTACTGGGGGGGCAGGGGCACCGGGGAGCTGTTTTTT	CASSYWGGRGTGELFF
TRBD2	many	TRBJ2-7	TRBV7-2	TGTGCCAGCAGCGAGGGACTAGCGGGGGGGCGGCAGTACTTC	CASSEGLAGGRQYF
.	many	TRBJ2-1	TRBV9	TGTGCCAGCAGCGTAGGAGTGGCGTCCTACAATGAGCAGTTCTTC	CASSVGVASYNEQFF
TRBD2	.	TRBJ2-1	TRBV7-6	TGTGCCAGCAGCTTAACTAGCGGGGGGGGAAATGAGCAGTTCTTC	CASSLTSGGGNEQFF
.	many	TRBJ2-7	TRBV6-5	TGTGCCAGCAGAAACGCAGGAGAGCAGTACTTC	CASRNAGEQYF